The sequence of this T cell receptor (beta chain) was determined in a study of blood T cell repertoires in COVID-19. Germline-derived CDR1 and CDR2 are SEHNR and FQNEAQ (reference sequence). V was clipped by 4 bases and J by 0 bases, with 3 bases between them. CDR3 length: 13 residues. The assay was immunoSEQ multiplex PCR, and TCRdb's table has in-frame clones only and misses some. The table has about 110,000 clones, approximately 90% seen once; the top ten hold 6.5% to 7%. The V gene is TRBV7-9, the J gene TRBJ2-2; D not certain. This TCR derives from a man aged 50 to 59 with active or convalescent COVID-19. The source material was peripheral blood. CDR3 sequence (DNA): TGTGCCAGCAGCTCTCCGAACACCGGGGAGCTGTTTTTT. Protein product: CASSSPNTGELFF.